The rows below give T cell receptor beta chains drawn from one sample of a study of cytomegalovirus exposure and HLA in healthy donors. Data came from immunoSEQ multiplex PCR; TCRdb stores just in-frame clones and leaves some out. The table lists roughly 100,000 clones, over 70% of them singletons, with about a tenth in the top ten. The sequenced sample consisted of PBMCs. Receptors were obtained from a man in his late teens or twenties in good health and CMV-seropositive. The conserved cysteine and the conserved F or W are not part of the CDR3 here. The size entry is marked missing in some rows and otherwise reads once, few, many or a size class.

clone_size v_call cdr3_aa
- TRBV28 ASSMSSGVGAQY
- TRBV29-1 SVGLPGRGQDTQY
- TRBV19 ASSMGAARQAF
once TRBV28 ASSQGGVRGYT
few TRBV29-1 SVYRPEGYT
- TRBV2 ATQGTAGDTQY
- TRBV19 ASSMGRSSYNEQF
- TRBV5-1 ASSLDNRDRNTEAF
few TRBV6-6 ASSARQGGQPQH
- TRBV10-3 AISGTTDYEQY
few TRBV5-1 ASSTGGGINNSPLH
few TRBV10-3 AISESGGTNEKLF
- TRBV6-1 ASSESSTSGGRGEQF
- TRBV7-9 ASSLELGVEQY
- TRBV4-1 ASSQAPQGVSPSPLH
- TRBV21-1 ASSKRGGYYEQY
- TRBV5-1 ASSPDRAAEQY
- TRBV27 ASSLGANNEQF
- TRBV2 ASSDLGAGGAQETQY
- TRBV18 ASSVDRSSYEQY
- TRBV4-1 ASSQREGTNEKLF
once TRBV19 ASSIGTRVPGELF
- TRBV7-2 ASSKQVNTEAF
- TRBV11-2 ASSLTGRETQY
- TRBV4-1 ASSQALDGLNQPQH
- TRBV5-4 ASSPSGGGGAENTIY
- TRBV28 ASSPPGNYGYT
- TRBV5-1 ASGAGGNRGGSPLH
- TRBV5-1 ASSSQGGAYNEQF
few TRBV6-4 ASSDTDRATEAF
- TRBV2 ASRRGTETQY
- TRBV5-1 ASSSTGGAHYGYT
- TRBV14 ASSQDVAGGPQF
- TRBV2 ASSGTGYGYT
few TRBV10-1 ASRRRLTEGEKLF
- TRBV28 ASSLYGVEY
- TRBV2 ASSEDRSVQPQH
few TRBV5-1 ASSLAGTANYGYT
- TRBV28 ASSLGQGLSPLH
- TRBV28 ASGLQGAYEKLF
- TRBV11-3 ASSPAGARSYEQY
- TRBV14 ASSHPRGYTGELF
- TRBV6-5 ASSYGQVGTIY
- TRBV10-3 ASTADRTLSGY
- TRBV2 ASREDENTEAF
- TRBV2 ASSPQGFGEKLF
- TRBV7-9 ASSGSTEWNTEAF
- TRBV7-2 ASSLARYSHEQY
- TRBV5-1 ASSLEGAPPDTQY
- TRBV27 ASIGQINTEAF
- TRBV6-6 ASSPGEGLYEQY
- TRBV7-9 ASSLGQGNNEQF
- TRBV28 ASSFKSSPLH
few TRBV9 ASSVGGRAQETQY
- TRBV28 AITTGTGTLFQH
- TRBV5-4 ASSPPTATGQNYGYT